This TCR beta chain emerged from a study of blood T cells in healthy people across ages. The germline gives CDR1 DFQATT, CDR2 SNEGSKA (reference sequence). With 0 bases removed from V and 9 bases from J, the gap between germline ends came to 15 bases. This CDR3 is 14 amino acids long. Alongside a J-beta primer mix, a sample-barcoded 5' primer served in a second PCR lasting about 7 to 12 cycles. Via MiXCR, TCRdb re-called the 5' RACE reads, giving one row per CDR3 protein. This table has hundreds of thousands of distinct CDR3 sequences, 55% to 70% appearing once. Turning to this clonotype: Antigen specificity is unknown.

Study-level results: Naive CD4+ cell counts and diversity both ran higher in long-lived than in aged donors.

Per sample, a minimum of 6.5 million PBMCs were isolated. Specimen: blood. This TCR came from a man aged 25-45 years in good health. The genes are TRBV20-1 and TRBJ2-1, with D maybe TRBD1 (6 bases). The CDR3 nucleotides read TGCAGTGCTAGAGAAAACAGGGAGTGGGGTGAGCAGTTCTTC. Protein product: CSARENREWGEQFF.